A single sample is the source of the 7 T cell receptor beta chains below, sequenced in a study of blood T cell repertoires in COVID-19. Clones were read by immunoSEQ multiplex PCR, and TCRdb kept only the in-frame ones, dropping some. The sample yields tens of thousands of clones, 86% seen once. Material: peripheral blood. These receptors all stem from a man older than 75 with active COVID-19.

J is TRBJ2-7 and V is TRBV5-1; TRBD1 matches at 7 bases. Unmatched junction bases numbered 6, after V lost 0 bases and J lost 3 bases. The germline CDR1 and CDR2 sequences are SGHRS and YFSETQ. CDR3 length: 15 residues. The CDR3 DNA reads TGCGCCAGCAGCTTGGTACCGACAGGGAACTACGAGCAGTACTTC. Its translation is CASSLVPTGNYEQYF.

The V and J genes are TRBV5-1 and TRBJ2-5; tentative D call: TRBD1 (5 bases). Germline assignment: CDR1 SGHRS and CDR2 YFSETQ. This CDR3 has 15 amino acids. V lost 0 bases to trimming and J lost 5 bases, with 14 bases between them. This chain's CDR3 is CASSLDTGNRETQYF. In DNA form, the CDR3 reads TGCGCCAGCAGCTTGGATACAGGTAACCGGGAGACCCAGTACTTC.

The chain uses TRBV19 and TRBJ2-3, with TRBD2 identical over 9 bases. The germline CDR1 and CDR2 sequences are LNHDA and SQIVND (reference sequence). J was trimmed by 6 bases and V by 5 bases; bases with no gene match: 9. The CDR3 runs 15 residues. The CDR3 loop reads CASSLSAGGEDTQYF. The CDR3 bases are TGTGCCAGTAGTCTCTCGGCGGGAGGGGAGGATACGCAGTATTTT.

This chain links TRBV6-2 or TRBV6-3 with TRBJ1-5; D is unresolved. V lost 2 bases and J 0 bases, leaving 14 bases between the germline ends. This CDR3 has 17 amino acids. CDR1 is MNHEY, CDR2 SVGEGT, per germline. The chain's CDR3 is CASSYEAGGYSNQPQHF. The CDR3 DNA reads TGTGCCAGCAGTTACGAGGCCGGCGGTTATAGCAATCAGCCCCAGCATTTT.

The genes are TRBV21-1 and TRBJ1-4. TRBV21-1 is annotated as a pseudogene. The CDR3 totals 16 residues. The CDR3 nucleotides are TGTGCCAGCAGCCTTACAAGCGGGACGTCAAGTGAAAAACTGTTTTTT. Encoded protein: CASSLTSGTSSEKLFF.

The J gene is TRBJ2-3, the V gene TRBV7-3; D is undetermined. The germline V gene has CDR1 SGHTA and CDR2 FQGTGA. Between the trimmed V and J ends, which lost 1 base and 2 bases, there was a span of 4 bases. The CDR3 length is 13 residues. CDR3 in DNA: TGTGCCAGCAGCTTAAGCTACACAGATACGCAGTATTTT. Translated, it gives CASSLSYTDTQYF.

V usage is TRBV18 and J usage is TRBJ2-1; D uncertain. The CDR3 runs to 13 residues. From germline, CDR1 is KGHSH and CDR2 LQKENI. The V gene lost 1 base and the J gene lost 8 bases, with 9 bases spanning the gap. DNA of the CDR3: TGTGCCAGCTCACCACAGTCCGGTGATGAGCAGTTCTTC. Amino acid sequence: CASSPQSGDEQFF.